The rows below give T cell receptor beta chains drawn from one sample of a study of T cells expressing NK-cell markers. TCRdb re-called the 5' RACE reads; one entry per CDR3 protein, DNA not given. The sample features 350,000 to 450,000 distinct CDR3 sequences, with under 6.5% in its top ten. The sequencing sample was made of blood T cells: a sorted CD56 or NKG2C T cell subset, CD4+ or CD8+ T cells, or bulk PBMC T cells (not recorded which). These receptors were taken from a man aged 18 to 69 in good health. CDR3s include the opening cysteine and the closing phenylalanine or tryptophan.

j_call v_call cdr3_aa
TRBJ2-7 TRBV29-1 CSVVRDRGSGRVSYEQYF
TRBJ1-6 TRBV7-8 CASSQQGADYNSPLHF
TRBJ2-3 TRBV1 CTSSQASGGTFSTDTQYF
TRBJ2-1 TRBV6-5 CASSYGKVNEQFF
TRBJ2-7 TRBV2 CASRGQGTSYEQYF
TRBJ1-1 TRBV11-1 CASSLPSASGEAFF
TRBJ2-4 TRBV29-1 CSVVIGHLAKNIQYF
TRBJ1-1 TRBV5-1 CASSLGNRGSMNTEAFF
TRBJ2-7 TRBV20-1 CSASHDKGNYEQYF
TRBJ1-2 TRBV20-1 CSASMSGYGYTF
TRBJ2-1 TRBV4-1 CASSQGPSGGANEQFF
TRBJ2-7 TRBV6-1 CASLTGSYEQYF
TRBJ2-5 TRBV11-2 CASSQGTSGVQETQYF
TRBJ2-2 TRBV5-1 CASSLATVNTGELFF
TRBJ2-1 TRBV5-4 CASSLVRTGANNEQFF
TRBJ2-5 TRBV7-2 CASSLEATTETQYF